This paragraph covers one TCR beta chain sequence. V was shortened by 6 bases and J by 1 base, with 10 bases between the two germline ends. CDR1 and CDR2 from the germline V gene are SGHNT and YYREEE (reference sequence). The CDR3 totals 13 residues. Repertoires were generated with immunoSEQ multiplex PCR, while TCRdb's copy carries only in-frame clones and drops some. The sample carries 110,000 or so clones, about 78% recorded once. The sample belongs to a study of blood T cell repertoires in COVID-19. The wider study: Samples of COVID-19 (acute and convalescent) were obtained from the United States, Italy and Spain.

Source material: peripheral blood. The chain joins TRBV5-4 to TRBJ1-1; D gene ambiguous. This receptor was taken from a human donor in a cohort sampled during active or convalescent COVID-19. The CDR3 region is CASTRGENTEAFF. The CDR3 bases are TGTGCCAGCACCCGAGGTGAGAACACTGAAGCTTTCTTT.